These 25 T cell receptor beta chains came from one sample sequenced in a study of response to subunit inactivated influenza vaccine. Via MiXCR, TCRdb re-called the RT-PCR reads, giving one row per CDR3 protein. The sample records about half a million distinct CDR3 sequences, less than 30% being singletons. Source: CD4+ T cells sorted from PBMCs, taken 5 days after vaccination. The receptors stem from a man in his forties or fifties who received an inactivated influenza vaccine.

This clonotype was seen a few times. The chain has TRBV5-1 and TRBJ2-2; D possibly corresponds to TRBD2 (5 bases). V lost 5 bases and J 4 bases, leaving 12 bases between the germline ends. CDR1 is SGHRS, CDR2 YFSETQ, per germline. The length of the CDR3 is 14 residues. The CDR3 is CASSQEVFTGELFF. In nucleotides, the CDR3 is TGCGCCAGCAGTCAGGAGGTCTTCACCGGGGAGCTGTTTTTT.

The chain's CDR3 is CASSIRREYNEQFF. The CDR3 bases are TGTGCCAGTAGTATCCGGAGGGAATACAATGAGCAGTTCTTC. This sequence joins TRBV19 and TRBJ2-1, with D perhaps TRBD2 (6 bases). Germline loops: CDR1 LNHDA, CDR2 SQIVND (reference sequence). Trimming cost V 3 bases and J 4 bases, with 10 bases left between them. The CDR3 has 14 amino acids.

This clonotype was seen repeatedly, ten times or more. The V call is TRBV14, the J call TRBJ2-1; 8 bases match TRBD2. This CDR3 has 16 amino acids. V lost 0 bases, J lost 9 bases, and 10 bases stayed unmatched. The germline CDR1 and CDR2 sequences are SGHDN and FVKESK. The CDR3 region has the DNA TGTGCCAGCAGCCAAGATGGAGGGACTAGTCGAGTTGAGCAGTTCTTC. This gives the protein CASSQDGGTSRVEQFF.

This CDR3 is CASSEGQGYREQFF. CDR3 DNA sequence: TGTGCCAGCAGCGAGGGACAGGGGTATCGTGAGCAGTTCTTC. The rearrangement links TRBV7-2 to TRBJ2-1, with 10 bases lining up with TRBD1. Per the germline V gene, CDR1 is SGHTA and CDR2 is FQGNSA. This CDR3 is 14 amino acids long. The J segment lost 9 bases and the V segment lost 5 bases, leaving 7 bases of the junction unmatched.

This clonotype turned up a few times. J is TRBJ2-2 and V is TRBV6-2 or TRBV6-3; a weak D match, TRBD2 (6 bases). This CDR3 spans 16 amino acids. CDR1 and CDR2 from the germline V gene are MNHEY and SVGEGT. Trimming took off 1 base at V and 1 base at J, with 10 bases between the two ends. CDR3 protein: CASSYLGGVNTGELFF. CDR3 nucleotides: TGTGCCAGCAGTTACTTGGGCGGGGTGAACACCGGGGAGCTGTTTTTT.

This clonotype was seen at least ten times. J is TRBJ1-1 and V is TRBV5-6; maybe TRBD1 (5 bases). The CDR3 is 15 residues long. The V and J ends lost 2 bases and 7 bases respectively, with 18 bases between them. The germline V gene encodes CDR1 SGHDT and CDR2 YYEEEE. In nucleotides, the CDR3 is TGTGCCAGCAGCTTTTTGGCGACAGTTGGTGTTGAAGCTTTCTTT. This translates into CASSFLATVGVEAFF.

This clonotype was observed at least ten times. The gene calls are TRBV5-1 and TRBJ1-1; no firm D call. The ends were cut back, 2 bases at V and 5 bases at J, with 13 bases in the middle. From germline, CDR1 is SGHRS and CDR2 YFSETQ. The CDR3 has 14 residues. The CDR3 DNA sequence: TGCGCCAGCAGCTTAGCCCCCTGGGTTACTGAAGCTTTCTTT. Amino acids: CASSLAPWVTEAFF.

The chain recombines TRBV5-5 with TRBJ1-2; D is uncertain. Germline V lookup: CDR1 SGHKS, CDR2 YYEKEE (reference sequence). Trimming pared 1 base from V and 2 bases from J, leaving 3 bases between. The CDR3 runs to 12 residues. CDR3 in DNA: TGTGCCAGCAGCTTGTACAACTATGGCTACACCTTC. Protein product: CASSLYNYGYTF.

This clonotype occurred a few times. The V and J genes are TRBV4-1 and TRBJ2-1; 9 bases line up with TRBD2. V lost 3 bases, J lost 5 bases, and 11 bases stayed unmatched. The CDR3 has 17 residues. The germline CDR1 and CDR2 sequences are MGHRA and YSYEKL. The CDR3, as DNA: TGCGCCAGCAGCCATCCAACGCTAGCGGGGAGAAACAATGAGCAGTTCTTC. Translation: CASSHPTLAGRNNEQFF.

The rearrangement links TRBV20-1 to TRBJ2-1; the match to TRBD2 covers 8 bases. V shed 0 bases and J 2 bases; nucleotides not matched to a gene: 6. CDR1 is DFQATT, CDR2 SNEGSKA, per germline (reference sequence). The CDR3 is made up of 16 amino acids. The CDR3 nucleotides read TGCAGTGCTAGAGAACCAAGCGGGAGAGCCTACAATGAGCAGTTCTTC. Translated: CSAREPSGRAYNEQFF.

The chain employs TRBV11-2 and TRBJ2-1; D uncertain. The length of the CDR3 is 16 residues. V was trimmed by 0 bases and J by 4 bases, leaving 13 bases between them. Looked up from germline, CDR1 is SGHAT and CDR2 is FQNNGV. The CDR3: CASSLEASGKYNEQFF. CDR3 nucleotides: TGTGCCAGCAGCTTAGAAGCATCTGGGAAATACAATGAGCAGTTCTTC.

This clonotype was seen only a few times. This chain connects TRBV4-1 to TRBJ2-2; either TRBD1 or TRBD2 may fit D (5 bases each). Germline-derived CDR1 and CDR2 are MGHRA and YSYEKL. This CDR3 contains 13 residues. V shed 6 bases and J shed 6 bases, with 11 bases lying between them. The CDR3 DNA reads as TGCGCCAGCAGGAAACTAGGGGCCGGGGAGCTGTTTTTT. Translating gives CASRKLGAGELFF.

V gene TRBV30 combines with J gene TRBJ1-5; no clear D. Looked up from germline, CDR1 is GTSNPN and CDR2 is SVGIG (reference sequence). The germline V and J ends were trimmed by 3 bases and 0 bases, with 18 bases remaining between them. The CDR3 is made up of 17 amino acids. CDR3 residues: CAWSSDRSTYSNQPQHF. In DNA form, the CDR3 reads TGTGCCTGGAGCTCGGACCGAAGTACCTATAGCAATCAGCCCCAGCATTTT.

The rearrangement uses TRBV7-2 and TRBJ1-5; TRBD1 agrees at 7 bases. The CDR3 contains 15 residues. V was clipped by 4 bases and J by 0 bases; unmatched bases: 3. Germline V gene lookup returns CDR1 SGHTA and CDR2 FQGNSA. CDR3 sequence (DNA): TGTGCCAGCAGCTGGGGGACAGTTAGCAATCAGCCCCAGCATTTT. Translation gives CASSWGTVSNQPQHF.

This chain uses TRBV28 with TRBJ2-1, with TRBD2 matching over 7 bases. The CDR3 extends over 15 amino acids. Trimming took 7 bases from V and 7 from J; bases not matched to a gene: 13. Germline-derived CDR1 and CDR2 are MDHEN and SYDVKM. CDR3 in DNA: TGTGCCAGCATCCTGGCGGGAGTAGGTTCGAATGAGCAGTTCTTC. It translates to CASILAGVGSNEQFF.

The gene calls are TRBV19 and TRBJ2-7, with 13 bases aligning to TRBD2. The V and J ends lost 5 bases and 3 bases, in that order; junction bases with no gene match: 4. Germline CDR1 is LNHDA and CDR2 is SQIVND (reference sequence). CDR3 length: 15 amino acids. In DNA form, the CDR3 reads TGTGCCAGTAGTGAAACTAGCGGGAGGGTCTACGAGCAGTACTTC. It translates to CASSETSGRVYEQYF.

The chain links TRBV15 to TRBJ2-2; 10 positions agree with TRBD2. Germline V gene sequence: CDR1 LNHNV, CDR2 YYDKDF (reference sequence). The length of the CDR3 is 17 residues. The ends lost 0 bases at V and 6 bases at J; junction bases unmatched: 7. CDR3 DNA sequence: TGTGCCACCAGCAGAGAACTAGCGGGATACTCTGCCGGGGAGCTGTTTTTT. Residues: CATSRELAGYSAGELFF.

There are many counts of this clonotype. The V gene is TRBV4-2, the J gene TRBJ1-3, with 7 positions matching TRBD1. CDR1 and CDR2 from the germline V gene are LGHNA and YNFKEQ. V was clipped by 0 bases and J by 4 bases; unmatched bases: 3. This CDR3 is built from 15 residues. CDR3 in DNA: TGTGCCAGCAGCCAAGATACAGGGGCAGGAAACACCATATATTTT. As protein: CASSQDTGAGNTIYF.

This chain joins TRBV11-2 and TRBJ1-1; 9 bases align to TRBD1. J lost 6 bases, V lost 4 bases, and 9 bases had no gene match. The CDR3 loop spans 15 amino acids. Germline-derived CDR1 and CDR2 are SGHAT and FQNNGV. The CDR3 DNA follows: TGTGCCAGCAGCTCAGGGACAGGGCGGTTTCCTGAAGCTTTCTTT. The encoded protein is CASSSGTGRFPEAFF.

The gene calls are TRBV28 and TRBJ2-7; TRBD2 is a possible D gene (5 bases). Germline-derived CDR1 and CDR2 are MDHEN and SYDVKM. The CDR3 covers 15 residues. V lost 6 bases and J lost 6, with 21 bases in between. DNA of the CDR3: TGTGCCAGCAGCGTAAGGACTGCCCTTGTATTCGAGCAGTACTTC. It is translated as CASSVRTALVFEQYF.

This clonotype has more than one count but fewer than ten. The V gene is TRBV11-2, the J gene TRBJ2-3, with D tentatively TRBD2 (7 bases). The CDR3 contains 15 residues. Trimming took 5 bases from V and 7 from J, leaving 19 bases between them. Germline CDR1 SGHAT, CDR2 FQNNGV. The CDR3 sequence: CASSRGGGGPNTQYF. The CDR3 bases are TGTGCCAGCAGCCGGGGCGGGGGCGGACCGAATACGCAGTATTTT.

This clonotype was counted at least ten times. The V and J genes are TRBV4-3 and TRBJ1-1, with D perhaps TRBD1 (5 bases). The germline gives CDR1 LGHNA, CDR2 YSLEER. The CDR3 extends over 13 amino acids. Trimming took off 0 bases at V and 7 bases at J, with 9 bases between the two ends. CDR3 DNA sequence: TGCGCCAGCAGCCAAGATTTCAGGGTTGAAGCTTTCTTT. Protein sequence: CASSQDFRVEAFF.

This clonotype has a count of ten or more. V and J are TRBV20-1 and TRBJ1-4; weak D call: TRBD1 (5 bases). CDR3 length equals 16 residues. V was trimmed by 5 bases and J by 3 bases, leaving 19 bases between them. CDR1 and CDR2 from the germline V gene are DFQATT and SNEGSKA (reference sequence). For the CDR3, the DNA is TGCAGTGCTCTGGACGGTCTGAAGGGGTCTAATGAAAAACTGTTTTTT. This sequence encodes CSALDGLKGSNEKLFF.

The chain employs TRBV7-9 and TRBJ2-7; tentatively, D is TRBD1 (6 bases). V lost 5 bases to trimming and J lost 5 bases, with 22 bases between them. This CDR3 region has 16 residues. Germline values: CDR1 SEHNR, CDR2 FQNEAQ (reference sequence). The CDR3 is CASSRKDSTVWNEQYF. CDR3 in DNA: TGTGCCAGCAGCCGTAAGGACAGCACGGTTTGGAACGAGCAGTACTTC.

This clonotype has only a few counts. The V call is TRBV9, the J call TRBJ2-2; 7 bases agree with TRBD1. V was clipped by 4 bases and J by 6 bases; unmatched bases: 3. The V gene's germline CDR1 is SGDLS and CDR2 YYNGEE. The CDR3 spans 13 residues. The CDR3 spells CASSYTGAGELFF. The CDR3 nucleotides read TGTGCCAGCAGCTACACAGGGGCCGGGGAGCTGTTTTTT. The complete variable domain, with remaining parts taken from reference TRBV9 and TRBJ2-2, reads DSGVTQTPKHLITATGQRVTLRCSPRSGDLSVYWYQQSLDQGLQFLIQYYNGEERAKGNILERFSAQQFPDLHSELNLSSLELGDSALYFCASSYTGAGELFFGEGSRLTVL.